This entry lists 31 T cell receptor beta chains sequenced from one sample in a study of cytomegalovirus exposure and HLA in healthy donors. TCRdb's table, derived via immunoSEQ multiplex PCR, lists solely in-frame clones and lacks some. The sample has 55,000 to 80,000 clones, roughly 95% seen once; the top ten hold around 3%. The sample consisted of PBMCs. Every receptor here comes from a young man in good health and CMV-seronegative.

This clone was counted once. The chain couples TRBV30 to TRBJ2-2; 9 positions agree with TRBD2. The CDR3 sequence is 11 residues long. V lost 8 bases and J lost 14; bases outside the gene matches: 9. From germline, CDR1 is GTSNPN and CDR2 SVGIG (reference sequence). The CDR3 sequence: CAASLAGPLFF. The CDR3 DNA reads TGTGCCGCGAGCCTAGCGGGGCCTCTGTTTTTT.

This clone is a singleton in its sample. The V gene is TRBV2, the J gene TRBJ1-2; maybe TRBD1 (6 bases). V gave up 8 bases and J gave up 5 bases, with 21 bases separating them. This CDR3 is 15 amino acids long. CDR1 and CDR2 (germline): SNHLY, FYNNEI. CDR3 bases: TGTGCCAGCTCTAAATCCCGGGACACGGTTTATGGCTACACCTTC. Its translation is CASSKSRDTVYGYTF. The variable domain in full, with the rest retrieved from reference TRBV2 and TRBJ1-2, is EPEVTQTPSHQVTQMGQEVILRCVPISNHLYFYWYRQILGQKVEFLVSFYNNEISEKSEIFDDQFSVERPDGSNFTLKIRSTKLEDSAMYFCASSKSRDTVYGYTFGSGTRLTVV.

This chain links TRBV7-9 with TRBJ1-2, with 7 positions matching TRBD1. The trim removed 1 base at V and 2 bases at J, leaving 1 base unmatched. This CDR3 comprises 14 residues. Germline V gene lookup returns CDR1 SEHNR and CDR2 FQNEAQ (reference sequence). The CDR3 DNA reads TGTGCCAGCAGCTTAGTGACAGGGAACTATGGCTACACCTTC. Residues: CASSLVTGNYGYTF.

The CDR3 region is CATKGLAGNEQFF. CDR3 bases: TGTGCCACCAAGGGACTAGCGGGCAATGAGCAGTTCTTC. The V call is TRBV5-4, the J call TRBJ2-1; 12 nucleotides align to TRBD2. CDR1 and CDR2 from the germline V gene are SGHNT and YYREEE (reference sequence). Germline trimming cut 9 bases from V and 6 bases from J; bases unmatched to any gene: 4. This CDR3 is built from 13 residues. Drawing the rest from reference TRBV5-4 and TRBJ2-1, the complete variable domain is ETGVTQSPTHLIKTRGQQVTLRCSSQSGHNTVSWYQQALGQGPQFIFQYYREEENGRGNFPPRFSGLQFPNYSSELNVNALELDDSALYLCATKGLAGNEQFFGPGTRLTVL.

The chain uses TRBV7-3 and TRBJ2-3, with TRBD2 as a possible D gene (5 bases). Germline CDR1 is SGHTA and CDR2 is FQGTGA. The CDR3 runs 15 residues. Trimming removed 2 bases at V and 2 bases at J, with 11 bases between. The CDR3 nucleotides read TGTGCCAGCAGCTTAGAAGGGCGGGTCACAGATACGCAGTATTTT. This sequence encodes CASSLEGRVTDTQYF.

V gene TRBV4-1 combines with J gene TRBJ2-1; 7 bases agree with TRBD1. In germline, CDR1 is MGHRA, CDR2 YSYEKL. The V gene end was trimmed by 8 bases and the J gene end by 2 bases; junction bases not matched to a gene: 6. The CDR3 contains 14 residues. The CDR3 loop reads CASAGQAAYNEQFF. Here the CDR3 DNA reads TGCGCCAGCGCAGGACAGGCCGCCTACAATGAGCAGTTCTTC.

J is TRBJ2-7 and V is TRBV2; TRBD1 might be the D (6 bases). The CDR3 spans 14 residues. Germline CDR1 is SNHLY and CDR2 is FYNNEI. Between the trimmed V and J ends, which lost 4 bases and 0 bases, there was a span of 10 bases. CDR3 nucleotides: TGTGCCAGCAGTGCTGACAGGCTCTCCTACGAGCAGTACTTC. This encodes CASSADRLSYEQYF.

The chain couples TRBV4-3 to TRBJ1-3, with D possibly matching TRBD1 (5 bases). The germline V gene has CDR1 LGHNA and CDR2 YSLEER. V lost 5 bases, J lost 4 bases, and 18 bases lay in between. This CDR3 contains 16 residues. CDR3 in DNA: TGCGCCAGCAGCAAATCAACCGGGACTACAGGAAACACCATATATTTT. Amino acid sequence: CASSKSTGTTGNTIYF.

The J gene is TRBJ2-5, the V gene TRBV6-1; TRBD2 agrees at 8 bases. CDR3 length equals 15 residues. The trim removed 6 bases at V and 4 bases at J, leaving 10 bases unmatched. From germline, CDR1 is MNHNS and CDR2 SASEGT. CDR3 nucleotides: TGTGCCAGCAGACCGGGGGGGCCATATAGAGAGACCCAGTACTTC. It encodes CASRPGGPYRETQYF.

This rearrangement joins TRBV15 to TRBJ2-7; weak D call: TRBD1 (6 bases). The CDR3 is 13 amino acids. Germline V gene sequence: CDR1 LNHNV, CDR2 YYDKDF (reference sequence). V gave up 3 bases and J gave up 12 bases, with 18 bases separating them. The CDR3 reads CATSSIVTGWTYF. In DNA form, the CDR3 reads TGTGCCACCAGCAGCATAGTTACAGGGTGGACGTACTTC. Full variable domain (outside the CDR3, taken from reference TRBV15 and TRBJ2-7): DAMVIQNPRYQVTQFGKPVTLSCSQTLNHNVMYWYQQKSSQAPKLLFHYYDKDFNNEADTPDNFQSRRPNTSFCFLDIRSPGLGDTAMYLCATSSIVTGWTYFGPGTRLTVT.

The rearrangement joins TRBV5-6 to TRBJ1-3, with TRBD1 identical over 9 bases. The CDR3 sequence is 15 residues long. V gave up 3 bases and J gave up 8 bases; unmatched junction bases: 9. From germline, CDR1 is SGHDT and CDR2 YYEEEE. The CDR3 DNA is TGTGCCAGCAGCTCACAAACAGGGGGCGCGGACACCATATATTTT. Encoded protein: CASSSQTGGADTIYF.

This clone was observed a single time. The chain links TRBV6-6 to TRBJ1-3, with 7 bases identical to TRBD1. The length of the CDR3 is 15 residues. Germline CDR1 and CDR2: MNHNY and SVGAGI (reference sequence). V was clipped by 10 bases and J by 0 bases; unmatched bases: 9. The chain's CDR3 is CATRPTGDSGNTIYF. In DNA form, the CDR3 reads TGTGCCACCCGCCCTACAGGGGACTCTGGAAACACCATATATTTT.

The V and J genes are TRBV11-2 and TRBJ2-5, with D perhaps TRBD2 (5 bases). Per germline, CDR1 SGHAT and CDR2 FQNNGV. The V gene lost 6 bases and the J gene lost 5 bases, with 25 bases spanning the gap. This CDR3 contains 17 residues. The CDR3 nucleotides are TGTGCCAGCAGTAGACGAGCTCCTACGGGGATTGAGGAGACCCAGTACTTC. Translated, it gives CASSRRAPTGIEETQYF.

The V and J genes are TRBV7-9 and TRBJ2-1; TRBD1 aligns across 7 bases. CDR1 is SEHNR and CDR2 is FQNEAQ in the germline V gene (reference sequence). V was clipped by 1 base and J by 5 bases; unmatched bases: 8. The CDR3 is 16 amino acids. The CDR3: CASSLGRGTKHNEQFF. The DNA of the CDR3 is TGTGCCAGCAGCTTAGGCAGGGGGACGAAGCACAATGAGCAGTTCTTC.

V gene TRBV5-1 combines with J gene TRBJ2-7; TRBD2 is a possible D gene (6 bases). Per germline, CDR1 SGHRS and CDR2 YFSETQ. The CDR3 loop spans 14 amino acids. V was trimmed by 0 bases and J by 5 bases, leaving 12 bases between them. CDR3 sequence: CASSLGGAMDEQYF. The CDR3 DNA reads as TGCGCCAGCAGCTTGGGCGGGGCGATGGACGAGCAGTACTTC.

This clone showed up just once. This chain connects TRBV18 to TRBJ1-4; no clear D gene. Per the germline V gene, CDR1 is KGHSH and CDR2 is LQKENI. The CDR3 covers 15 residues. V lost 2 bases and J lost 5, with 12 bases in between. Here the CDR3 DNA reads TGTGCCAGCTCACCAAAGACTGAACGGAATGAAAAACTGTTTTTT. Its protein product is CASSPKTERNEKLFF.

This clone was detected only once. CDR3 bases: TGCAGCGTGGGACAGGGAATACGGGACTATGCCACAGATACGCAGTATTTT. Encoded protein: CSVGQGIRDYATDTQYF. This chain connects TRBV29-1 to TRBJ2-3, with 9 positions matching TRBD1. CDR3 length: 17 amino acids. V was pared by 6 bases and J by 2 bases, with 15 bases of the junction left unmatched. CDR1 is SQVTM, CDR2 ANQGSEA, per germline.

This sequence joins TRBV5-6 and TRBJ2-7; 9 positions agree with TRBD1. CDR3 length: 15 amino acids. Germline CDR1 reads SGHDT; CDR2 reads YYEEEE. V trimming: 0 bases; J trimming: 3 bases; junction bases outside the gene matches: 4. In DNA, the CDR3 is TGTGCCAGCAGCTTGGGCGGGACAGGGTACTACGAGCAGTACTTC. The encoded protein is CASSLGGTGYYEQYF.

V is TRBV27 and J is TRBJ1-5, with D perhaps matching TRBD1 (5 bases). This CDR3 is 17 amino acids long. Trimming took off 5 bases at V and 3 bases at J, with 20 bases between the two ends. Germline V lookup: CDR1 MNHEY, CDR2 SMNVEV (reference sequence). The CDR3 nucleotides are TGTGCCAGCAGTGCCAGGAACTGGGGGGTCCCCAATCAGCCCCAGCATTTT. This gives the protein CASSARNWGVPNQPQHF.

The rearrangement links TRBV5-4 to TRBJ2-5; 15 bases match TRBD2. There are 20 residues in the CDR3. With V trimmed by 0 bases and J by 4 bases, 13 bases remained unmatched. Per the germline V gene, CDR1 is SGHNT and CDR2 is YYREEE (reference sequence). The chain's CDR3 is CASSLGTSGGAGSRGETQYF. The CDR3 DNA reads TGTGCCAGCAGCTTGGGGACTAGCGGGGGGGCCGGGTCAAGGGGAGAGACCCAGTACTTC.

CDR3 loop: CASSFDRDTEAFF. The CDR3 nucleotides read TGTGCCAGCAGTTTTGACAGAGACACTGAAGCTTTCTTT. The rearrangement joins TRBV6-6 to TRBJ1-1; tentatively, D is TRBD1 (5 bases). Looked up from germline, CDR1 is MNHNY and CDR2 is SVGAGI (reference sequence). This CDR3 has 13 amino acids. Deletions cut 4 bases from V and 3 bases from J, with 9 bases between.

The genes are TRBV19 and TRBJ1-3; D not certain. V lost 3 bases, J lost 4 bases, and 7 bases lay in between. The germline V gene encodes CDR1 LNHDA and CDR2 SQIVND (reference sequence). The CDR3 sequence is 13 residues long. CDR3 sequence (DNA): TGTGCCAGTAGTATTTCTCTCGGAAACACCATATATTTT. Amino acids: CASSISLGNTIYF.

This clone was seen only once. The V gene is TRBV4-2, the J gene TRBJ1-1; TRBD1 is a possible D gene (5 bases). V lost 0 bases and J 4 bases, leaving 9 bases between the germline ends. This CDR3 contains 14 residues. Looked up from germline, CDR1 is LGHNA and CDR2 is YNFKEQ. The DNA for the CDR3 is TGTGCCAGCAGCCAAGATGGGAGGGGCACTGAAGCTTTCTTT. Translated, it gives CASSQDGRGTEAFF.

The chain recombines TRBV30 with TRBJ1-5; no clear D gene. The CDR3 totals 15 residues. Germline assignment: CDR1 GTSNPN and CDR2 SVGIG (reference sequence). Trimming stripped 0 bases from V and 0 bases from J, with 9 bases between. CDR3 nucleotides: TGTGCCTGGAGTGTCGGGGAGTATAGCAATCAGCCCCAGCATTTT. Translated: CAWSVGEYSNQPQHF.

The V call is TRBV7-2, the J call TRBJ2-2; the D is unclear. Germline CDR1 SGHTA, CDR2 FQGNSA. Between the trimmed V and J ends, which lost 5 bases and 3 bases, there was a span of 10 bases. This CDR3 comprises 14 residues. CDR3 in amino acids: CASSPLPHTGELFF. The CDR3 DNA follows: TGTGCCAGCAGCCCACTTCCACACACCGGGGAGCTGTTTTTT.

The sample holds one count of this clone. This rearrangement joins TRBV6-5 to TRBJ2-7; D unresolved. The ends were cut back, 0 bases at V and 3 bases at J, with 9 bases in the middle. Germline-derived CDR1 and CDR2 are MNHEY and SVGAGI. This CDR3 is built from 14 residues. CDR3 loop: CASSYSVRDYEQYF. CDR3 coding DNA: TGTGCCAGCAGTTACTCTGTCCGAGACTACGAGCAGTACTTC.

This rearrangement joins TRBV19 to TRBJ2-5; tentatively, D is TRBD1 (5 bases). The germline CDR1 and CDR2 sequences are LNHDA and SQIVND (reference sequence). Trimming pared 2 bases from V and 3 bases from J, leaving 7 bases between. The CDR3 length is 13 residues. The CDR3 DNA reads as TGTGCCAGTAGTATATCCAGGGAAGAGACCCAGTACTTC. Translated, it gives CASSISREETQYF.

The chain combines TRBV6-6 with TRBJ2-4, with 8 positions matching TRBD1. This CDR3 comprises 15 residues. Germline CDR1 MNHNY, CDR2 SVGAGI (reference sequence). Unmatched junction bases numbered 9, after V lost 5 bases and J lost 6 bases. CDR3 sequence: CASSNLQGVGNIQYF. The CDR3 coding sequence is TGTGCCAGCAGTAACCTACAGGGGGTGGGAAACATTCAGTACTTC.

CDR3 sequence: CASSASGQGNQPQHF. The CDR3 DNA sequence: TGTGCCAGCAGCGCTTCCGGACAGGGCAATCAGCCCCAGCATTTT. This chain links TRBV9 with TRBJ1-5, with TRBD1 matching over 7 bases. V gave up 3 bases and J gave up 2 bases; unmatched junction bases: 5. The CDR3 spans 15 residues. Germline CDR1 reads SGDLS; CDR2 reads YYNGEE.

The CDR3 DNA follows: TGTGCCAGCAGCTTAGCGGGGGTAGACACTGAAGCTTTCTTT. Translating gives CASSLAGVDTEAFF. The rearrangement links TRBV7-3 to TRBJ1-1, with D possibly TRBD1 on 5 matching bases. Germline assignment: CDR1 SGHTA and CDR2 FQGTGA. V lost 2 bases to trimming and J lost 3 bases, with 10 bases between them. This CDR3 comprises 14 residues.

V usage is TRBV21-1 and J usage is TRBJ2-7; TRBD1 reflects the table's D call only, with no check against the DNA. TRBV21-1 is a known pseudogene. The CDR3 runs to 16 residues. Here the CDR3 reads CASSTSPGQSSYEQYF. As DNA, the CDR3 is TGTGCCAGCAGCACAAGTCCGGGACAGAGCTCCTACGAGCAGTACTTC.